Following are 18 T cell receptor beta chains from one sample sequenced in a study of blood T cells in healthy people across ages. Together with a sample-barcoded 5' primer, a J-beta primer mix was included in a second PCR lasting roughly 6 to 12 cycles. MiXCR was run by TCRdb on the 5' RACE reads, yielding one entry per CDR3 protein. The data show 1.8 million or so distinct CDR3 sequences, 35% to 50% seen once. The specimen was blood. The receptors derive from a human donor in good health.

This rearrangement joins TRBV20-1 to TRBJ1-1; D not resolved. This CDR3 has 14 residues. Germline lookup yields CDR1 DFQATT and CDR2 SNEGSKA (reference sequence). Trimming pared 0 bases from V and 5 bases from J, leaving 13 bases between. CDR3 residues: CSARDRTIRTEAFF. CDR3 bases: TGCAGTGCTAGAGATCGAACGATACGGACTGAAGCTTTCTTT.

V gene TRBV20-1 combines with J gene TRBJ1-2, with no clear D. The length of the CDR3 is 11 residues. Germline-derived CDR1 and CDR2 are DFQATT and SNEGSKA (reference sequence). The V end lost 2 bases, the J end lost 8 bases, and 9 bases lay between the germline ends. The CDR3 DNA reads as TGCAGTGCTAGACCCCCTGGGGGCTACACCTTC. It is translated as CSARPPGGYTF.

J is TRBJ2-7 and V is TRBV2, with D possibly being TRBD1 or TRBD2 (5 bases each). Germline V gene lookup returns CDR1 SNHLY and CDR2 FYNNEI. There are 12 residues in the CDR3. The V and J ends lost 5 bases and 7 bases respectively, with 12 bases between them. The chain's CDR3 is CASSPGTLEQYF. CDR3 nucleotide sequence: TGTGCCAGCAGTCCTGGGACGCTGGAGCAGTACTTC.

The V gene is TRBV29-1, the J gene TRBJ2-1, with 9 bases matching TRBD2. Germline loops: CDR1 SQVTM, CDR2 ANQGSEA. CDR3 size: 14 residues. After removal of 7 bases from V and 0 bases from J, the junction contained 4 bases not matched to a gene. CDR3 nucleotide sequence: TGCAGCGGGGGTAGCGGGAGCTCCTACAATGAGCAGTTCTTC. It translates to CSGGSGSSYNEQFF.

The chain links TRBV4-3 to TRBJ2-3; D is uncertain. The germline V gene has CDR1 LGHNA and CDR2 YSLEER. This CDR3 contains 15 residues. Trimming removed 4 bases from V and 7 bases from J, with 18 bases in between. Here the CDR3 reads CASSLRVHIGNTQYF. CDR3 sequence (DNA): TGCGCCAGCAGCCTCCGCGTACACATAGGAAATACGCAGTATTTT.

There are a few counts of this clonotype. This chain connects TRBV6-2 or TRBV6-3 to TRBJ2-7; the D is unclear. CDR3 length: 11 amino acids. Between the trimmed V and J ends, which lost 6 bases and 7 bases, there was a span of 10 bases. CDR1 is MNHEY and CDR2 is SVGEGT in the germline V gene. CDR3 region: CASRRLKEQYF. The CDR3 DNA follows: TGTGCCAGCAGACGCCTTAAGGAGCAGTACTTC.

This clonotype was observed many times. The CDR3 DNA follows: TGTGCCAGCAGCAGAGCACAACCGGAGACCCAGTACTTC. This translates into CASSRAQPETQYF. The chain recombines TRBV7-2 with TRBJ2-5; D gene ambiguous. The CDR3 is 13 residues long. The germline V gene encodes CDR1 SGHTA and CDR2 FQGNSA. Trimming pared 5 bases from V and 5 bases from J, leaving 12 bases between.

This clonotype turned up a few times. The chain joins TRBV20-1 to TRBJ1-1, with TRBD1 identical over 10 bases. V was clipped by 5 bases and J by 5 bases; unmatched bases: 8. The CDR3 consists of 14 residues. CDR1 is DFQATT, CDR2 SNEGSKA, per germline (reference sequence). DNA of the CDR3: TGCAGTGCTGCGACAGGGGGCATGGGGACTGAAGCTTTCTTT. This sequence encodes CSAATGGMGTEAFF.

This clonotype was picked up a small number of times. CDR3 nucleotides: TGTGCCAGCAGCCAAGAACTTACCCGGGGAGATACGCAGTATTTT. Residues: CASSQELTRGDTQYF. The chain employs TRBV4-2 and TRBJ2-3, with a possible D match to TRBD2 (5 bases). Germline CDR1 is LGHNA and CDR2 is YNFKEQ. With 0 bases removed from V and 5 bases from J, the gap between germline ends came to 12 bases. CDR3 length: 15 residues.

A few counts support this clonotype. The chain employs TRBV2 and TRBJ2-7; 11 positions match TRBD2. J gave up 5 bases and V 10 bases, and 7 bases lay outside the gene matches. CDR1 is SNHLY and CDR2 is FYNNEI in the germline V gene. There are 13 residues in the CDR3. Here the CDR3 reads CAKARLAGHEQYF. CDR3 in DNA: TGTGCCAAGGCAAGACTAGCGGGGCACGAGCAGTACTTC.

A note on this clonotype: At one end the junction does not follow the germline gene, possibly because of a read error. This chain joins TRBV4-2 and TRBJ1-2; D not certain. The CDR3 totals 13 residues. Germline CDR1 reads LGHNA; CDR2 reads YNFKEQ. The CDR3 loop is CASSQGEFYGYTF. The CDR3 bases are TGTGCCAGCAGCCAAGGGGAGTTCTATGGTTACACCTTC.

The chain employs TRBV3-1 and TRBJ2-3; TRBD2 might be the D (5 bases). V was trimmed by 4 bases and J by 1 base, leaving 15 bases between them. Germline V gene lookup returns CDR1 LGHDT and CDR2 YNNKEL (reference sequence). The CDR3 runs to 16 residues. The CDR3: CASSRNPGVGTDTQYF. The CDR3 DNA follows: TGTGCCAGCAGCCGAAACCCCGGGGTAGGCACAGATACGCAGTATTTT.

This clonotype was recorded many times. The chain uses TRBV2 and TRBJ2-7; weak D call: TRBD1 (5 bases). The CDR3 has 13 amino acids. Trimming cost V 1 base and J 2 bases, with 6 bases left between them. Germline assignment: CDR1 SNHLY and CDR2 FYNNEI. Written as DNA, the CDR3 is TGTGCCAGCAGTGAAGACAGGACCTACGAGCAGTACTTC. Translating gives CASSEDRTYEQYF.

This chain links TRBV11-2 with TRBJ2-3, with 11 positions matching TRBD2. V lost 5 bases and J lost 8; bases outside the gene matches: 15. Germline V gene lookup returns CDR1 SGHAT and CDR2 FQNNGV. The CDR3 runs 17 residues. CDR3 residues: CASSADQGGLADSTQYF. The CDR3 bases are TGTGCCAGCAGCGCAGACCAAGGGGGACTAGCGGATAGTACGCAGTATTTT.

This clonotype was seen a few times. The CDR3 sequence: CASSLGLVNSPLHF. CDR3 in DNA: TGTGCCAGCAGCTTAGGACTGGTTAATTCACCCCTCCACTTT. The rearrangement links TRBV7-2 to TRBJ1-6; D gene uncertain. Looked up from germline, CDR1 is SGHTA and CDR2 is FQGNSA. The CDR3 extends over 14 amino acids. V was shortened by 1 base and J by 6 bases, with 7 bases between the two germline ends.

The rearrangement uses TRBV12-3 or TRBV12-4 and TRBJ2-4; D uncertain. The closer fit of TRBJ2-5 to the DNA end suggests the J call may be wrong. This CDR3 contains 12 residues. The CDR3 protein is CASASSTETQYF. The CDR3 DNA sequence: TGTGCCAGCGCATCCTCTACGGAGACCCAGTACTTC.

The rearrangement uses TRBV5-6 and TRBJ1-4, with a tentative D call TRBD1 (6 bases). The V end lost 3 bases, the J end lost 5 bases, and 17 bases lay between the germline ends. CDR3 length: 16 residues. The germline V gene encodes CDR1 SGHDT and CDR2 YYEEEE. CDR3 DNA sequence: TGTGCCAGCAGCTCGCCTTCTACAGGGATGAATGAAAAACTGTTTTTT. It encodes CASSSPSTGMNEKLFF.

The CDR3, as DNA: TGTGCCAGCAGTTACGAACCCCCCCATGCGGGCACAGATACGCAGTATTTT. The encoded protein is CASSYEPPHAGTDTQYF. The chain couples TRBV6-5 to TRBJ2-3; D is ambiguous. The germline V gene encodes CDR1 MNHEY and CDR2 SVGAGI. V was trimmed by 2 bases and J by 1 base, leaving 16 bases between them. CDR3 length: 17 residues.